Below, one TCR beta chain is given with its context. What it binds is unknown. The sample originates from a study of beta chain features in type 1 diabetes. About the study: In all, 107,917,701 sorted cells from all samples were analyzed.

The CDR3 extends over 16 amino acids. V shed 2 bases and J shed 5 bases, with 18 bases lying between them. CDR1 is LGHNA, CDR2 YSLEER, per germline. Expressed TCRB transcripts got sequenced, as all isolated RNA was reverse transcribed. Deep immunoSEQ sequencing covered naive, central memory and regulatory T cell samples. Clones were sequenced by immunoSEQ multiplex PCR, and TCRdb holds only the in-frame ones, with some missing. The sample includes 600,000 to 650,000 clones, 15% seen only once; the top ten take under 0.095%. Study-wide results and limits: For Type 1 diabetes patients, all four CD4+ subsets carried TCRB CDR3s that were moderately but significantly shorter. The question left open here concerned HLA type influencing TCRB rearrangement.

Sequenced: naive CD4+ T cells from blood. The clonotype was recovered from a man aged 18 to 35 in good health. V gene TRBV4-3 combines with J gene TRBJ1-2; perhaps TRBD1 as D (5 bases). The CDR3 spells CASSQTGAGPTYGYTF. In DNA, the CDR3 is TGCGCCAGCAGCCAAACTGGGGCAGGGCCCACTTATGGCTACACCTTC.